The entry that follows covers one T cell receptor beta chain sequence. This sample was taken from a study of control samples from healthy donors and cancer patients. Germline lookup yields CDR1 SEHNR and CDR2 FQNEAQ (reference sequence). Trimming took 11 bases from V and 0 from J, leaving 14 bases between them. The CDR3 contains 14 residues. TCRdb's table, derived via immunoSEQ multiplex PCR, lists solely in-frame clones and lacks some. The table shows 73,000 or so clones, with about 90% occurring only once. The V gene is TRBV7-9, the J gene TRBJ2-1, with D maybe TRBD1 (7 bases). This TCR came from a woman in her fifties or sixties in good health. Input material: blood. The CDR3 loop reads CALQGGSSYNEQFF. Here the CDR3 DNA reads TGTGCCCTTCAGGGGGGAAGCTCCTACAATGAGCAGTTCTTC.